The clone carrying this T cell receptor beta chain was seen once. Antigen specificity is unknown. Germline values: CDR1 MGHRA, CDR2 YSYEKL. The V segment lost 3 bases and the J segment 6 bases; nucleotides outside the gene matches: 9. The CDR3 contains 17 residues. The data were obtained in a study of regulatory T cells in long-lasting Graves disease. General study points: No thyroid tissue was studied; the work used peripheral blood only. Those with persistent Graves' had less TCR diversity than newly diagnosed patients.

Sample time point: newly diagnosed GD, antithyroid drugs for less than 3 months. PBMC-derived RNA was used for the TCR library. HTBI primers from iRepertoire and Arm-PCR of CDR3 regions yielded the TCR beta libraries. TCRdb recomputed calls from the multiplex PCR reads with MiXCR, one row per CDR3 protein. The sample holds about 620,000 distinct CDR3 sequences, 15% to 20% seen once. The sample was also reused in another study, on T cells in Graves' hyperthyroidism and ophthalmopathy. That work contributes: Initially, a first-round RT-PCR of the TCR CDR3 employed the HTBI primer set.

Source: peripheral blood mononuclear cells (PBMCs), taken at new diagnosis, from a patient treated with antithyroid drugs. The chain is built from TRBV4-1 and TRBJ2-2; 11 bases fit TRBD2. The TCR sequence derives from a woman aged 30 to 39 with Graves disease. The CDR3 spells CASSQVAGGRIAGELFF. The CDR3 nucleotides read TGCGCCAGCAGCCAGGTAGCGGGAGGGCGTATAGCCGGGGAGCTGTTTTTT.